One T cell receptor (beta chain) is described in this entry. Its antigen target is currently unknown. No clone much larger than this one lies a single base away; base qualities are absent. The data belong to a study of blood T cell repertoires in COVID-19 (dated by TCRdb to 2020 to 2021). The study in broad terms: The collaborator samples originated in the United States, Italy and Spain and spanned the acute and convalescent phases of COVID-19. The repertoires were released in a freely available public database meant as a resource for research on the immune response to SARS-CoV-2. A de-identified subject ID, COVID-19 status, age in years and sex were almost always included in the sample metadata. The material from the prospective study consisted of cDNA or gDNA derived from T cells, B-cell-depleted T cells, or PBMCs. HLA class I and class II types, where available, came from metadata supplied by the sample provider rather than from assay-based typing. The samples were drawn from two sources: the first 160 participants of the ongoing ImmuneRACE study, and some 1,300 subjects contributed by 6 global collaborators. Deeply sampled blood TCRbeta repertoires from subjects exposed to, actively infected with, or recovered from COVID-19 were included in the dataset. Findings and caveats that apply to the study as a whole: The amount of clinical and demographic metadata varied by source and participant and was provided uncurated.

The immunoSEQ Assay, a bias-controlled multiplex PCR, was used to amplify TCRbeta CDR3 regions from genomic DNA. For the original study's pipeline: Nucleated cell counts per sample were estimated from amplification of reference gene primers within the assay. Sequence reads were collapsed and filtered to measure the absolute abundance of every unique TCRbeta CDR3 rearrangement. For each sample, productive Simpson clonality was calculated by taking the square root of Simpson's diversity index across productive rearrangements. The source is immuneACCESS, and TCRdb retained only in-frame sequences with V and J called. Part of the clones is not carried over; for the studies checked, unresolved V genes explain less than half of this, and the remainder is unexplained. The V and J calls and clone size were taken over from that table, and D and trimming were inferred from the DNA. The sample yields over 300,000 clones; more than 70% were counted once. Of the sample, 5% to 7% is held by the ten largest clones.

A second Seattle source provided samples from volunteer blood donors who had recovered from COVID-19. Whole blood was collected in K2EDTA tubes by collaborating institutions according to the institutions' own protocols. For TCRbeta analysis, collaborators shipped samples as frozen whole blood, isolated PBMCs, or DNA extracted from either of those sample types. This receptor was identified in a man aged 18 to 29 who had recovered from COVID-19. The sample was peripheral blood.

In nucleotides, the sequence is TGTGCCAGCTCACCCGGACAGCTCACTGAAGCTTTCTTT. This yields the protein CASSPGQLTEAFF. The sequence links TRBV18 to TRBJ1-1; the D segment could be TRBD1, given 6 matching bases. The CDR3 starts with the cysteine, ends with the phenylalanine, and has 13 residues. Only the CDR3 part of the read is kept: 39 bases, read in frame from the first base. V and J lose 3 bases and 4 bases, and a span of 9 bases separates them. Based on the germline V gene, the CDR1 and CDR2 sequences are KGHSH and LQKENI.